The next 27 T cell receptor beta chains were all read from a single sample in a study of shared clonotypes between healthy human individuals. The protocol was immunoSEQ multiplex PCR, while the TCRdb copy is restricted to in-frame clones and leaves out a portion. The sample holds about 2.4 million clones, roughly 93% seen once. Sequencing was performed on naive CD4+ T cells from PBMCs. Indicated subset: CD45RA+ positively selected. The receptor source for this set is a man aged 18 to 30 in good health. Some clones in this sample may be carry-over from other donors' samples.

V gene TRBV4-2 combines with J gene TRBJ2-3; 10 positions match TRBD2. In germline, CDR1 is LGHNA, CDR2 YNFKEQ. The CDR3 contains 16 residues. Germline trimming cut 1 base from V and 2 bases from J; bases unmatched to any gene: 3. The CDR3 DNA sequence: TGTGCCAGCAGCCAAGGGACTAGCGGATTCACAGATACGCAGTATTTT. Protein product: CASSQGTSGFTDTQYF.

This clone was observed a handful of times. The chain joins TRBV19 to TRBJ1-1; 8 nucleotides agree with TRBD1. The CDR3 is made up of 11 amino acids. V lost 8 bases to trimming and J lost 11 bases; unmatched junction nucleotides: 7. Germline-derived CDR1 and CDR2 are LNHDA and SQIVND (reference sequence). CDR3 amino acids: CASVRTGRAFF. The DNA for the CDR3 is TGTGCCAGTGTGCGGACAGGGAGGGCTTTCTTT.

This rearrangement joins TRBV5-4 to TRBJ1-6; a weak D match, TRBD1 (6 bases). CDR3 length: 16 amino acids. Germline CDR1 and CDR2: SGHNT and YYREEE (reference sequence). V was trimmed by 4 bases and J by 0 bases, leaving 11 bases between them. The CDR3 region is CASSPGVPSYNSPLHF. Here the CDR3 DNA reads TGTGCCAGCAGCCCAGGGGTACCCTCCTATAATTCACCCCTCCACTTT.

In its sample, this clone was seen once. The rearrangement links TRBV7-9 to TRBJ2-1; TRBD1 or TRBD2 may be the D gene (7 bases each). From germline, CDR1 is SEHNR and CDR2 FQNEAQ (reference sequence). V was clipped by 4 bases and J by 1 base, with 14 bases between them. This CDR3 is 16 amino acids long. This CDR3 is CASSSQGGGSYNEQFF. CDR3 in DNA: TGTGCCAGCAGCTCCCAGGGGGGGGGTTCCTACAATGAGCAGTTCTTC.

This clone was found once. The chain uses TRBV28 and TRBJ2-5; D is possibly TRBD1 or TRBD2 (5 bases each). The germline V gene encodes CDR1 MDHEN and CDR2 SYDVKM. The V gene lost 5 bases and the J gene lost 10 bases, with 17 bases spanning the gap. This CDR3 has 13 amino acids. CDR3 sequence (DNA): TGTGCCAGCAGTACACAATACGGGGCGGTCCAGTACTTC. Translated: CASSTQYGAVQYF.

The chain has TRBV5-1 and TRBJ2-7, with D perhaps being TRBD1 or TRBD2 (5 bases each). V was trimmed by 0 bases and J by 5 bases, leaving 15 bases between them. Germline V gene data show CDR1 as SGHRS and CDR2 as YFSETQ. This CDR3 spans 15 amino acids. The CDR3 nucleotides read TGCGCCAGCAGCTTGGATGGGGGAATGGAAAACGAGCAGTACTTC. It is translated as CASSLDGGMENEQYF.

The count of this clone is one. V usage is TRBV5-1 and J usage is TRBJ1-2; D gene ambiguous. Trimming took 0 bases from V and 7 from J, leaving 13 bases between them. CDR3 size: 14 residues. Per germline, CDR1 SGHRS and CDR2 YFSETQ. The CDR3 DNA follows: TGCGCCAGCAGCTTGGAGCAGGTTTCAGCTGGCTACACCTTC. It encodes CASSLEQVSAGYTF.

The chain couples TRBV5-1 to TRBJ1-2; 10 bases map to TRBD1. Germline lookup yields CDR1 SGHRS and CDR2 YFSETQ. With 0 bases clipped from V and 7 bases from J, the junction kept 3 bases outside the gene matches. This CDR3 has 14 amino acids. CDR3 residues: CASSLGQGASGYTF. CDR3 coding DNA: TGCGCCAGCAGCTTGGGACAGGGGGCCTCTGGCTACACCTTC.

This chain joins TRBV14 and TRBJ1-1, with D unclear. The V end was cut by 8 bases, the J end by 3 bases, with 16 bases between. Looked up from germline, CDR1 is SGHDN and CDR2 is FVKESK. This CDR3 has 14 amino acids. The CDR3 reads CASGPLGRDTEAFF. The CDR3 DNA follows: TGTGCCAGCGGCCCCCTCGGACGGGACACTGAAGCTTTCTTT.

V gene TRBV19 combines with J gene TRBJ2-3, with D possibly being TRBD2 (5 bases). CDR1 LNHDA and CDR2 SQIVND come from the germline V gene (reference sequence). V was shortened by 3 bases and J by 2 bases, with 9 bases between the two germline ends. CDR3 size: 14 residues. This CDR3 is CASSIRGITDTQYF. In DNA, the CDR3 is TGTGCCAGTAGTATCCGAGGGATCACAGATACGCAGTATTTT.

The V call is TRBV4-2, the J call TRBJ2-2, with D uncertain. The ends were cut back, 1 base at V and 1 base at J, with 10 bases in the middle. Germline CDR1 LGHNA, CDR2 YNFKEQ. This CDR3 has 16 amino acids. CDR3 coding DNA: TGTGCCAGCAGCCAAGCCCCCGGTGGGAACACCGGGGAGCTGTTTTTT. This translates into CASSQAPGGNTGELFF.

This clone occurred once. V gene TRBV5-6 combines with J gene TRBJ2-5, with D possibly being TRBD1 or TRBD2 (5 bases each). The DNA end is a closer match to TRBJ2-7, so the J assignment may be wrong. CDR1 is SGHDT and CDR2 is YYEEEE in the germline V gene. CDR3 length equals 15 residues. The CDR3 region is CASSPAWGSSYEQYF. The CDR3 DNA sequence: TGTGCCAGCAGCCCGGCGTGGGGGAGCTCCTACGAGCAGTACTTC.

In nucleotides, the CDR3 is TGTGCCAGCAGCTTCGGGGACAGGGTGAACACTGAAGCTTTCTTT. Translation: CASSFGDRVNTEAFF. The chain is built from TRBV11-2 and TRBJ1-1, with 9 positions matching TRBD1. Germline V gene lookup returns CDR1 SGHAT and CDR2 FQNNGV. The CDR3 runs 15 residues. The V segment lost 3 bases and the J segment 0 bases; nucleotides outside the gene matches: 2.

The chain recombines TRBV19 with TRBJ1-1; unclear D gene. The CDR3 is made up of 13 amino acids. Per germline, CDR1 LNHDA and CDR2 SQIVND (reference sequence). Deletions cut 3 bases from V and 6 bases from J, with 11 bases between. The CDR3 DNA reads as TGTGCCAGTAGTATCGGGCACCTGGCTGAAGCTTTCTTT. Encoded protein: CASSIGHLAEAFF.

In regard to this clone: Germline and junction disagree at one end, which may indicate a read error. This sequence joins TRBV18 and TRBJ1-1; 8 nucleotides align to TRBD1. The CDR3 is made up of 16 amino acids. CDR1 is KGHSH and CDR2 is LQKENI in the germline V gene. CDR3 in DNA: TGTGCCAGCTCCCCACAACTCGACAGGGGGAACACTGAAGCTTTCTTT. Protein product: CASSPQLDRGNTEAFF.

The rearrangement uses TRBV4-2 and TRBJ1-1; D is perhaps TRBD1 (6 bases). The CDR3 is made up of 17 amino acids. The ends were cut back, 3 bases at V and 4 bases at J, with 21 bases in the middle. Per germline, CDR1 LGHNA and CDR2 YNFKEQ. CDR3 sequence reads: CASSQDKGGGTGTEAFF. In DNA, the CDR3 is TGTGCCAGCAGCCAGGACAAGGGGGGTGGAACTGGCACTGAAGCTTTCTTT.

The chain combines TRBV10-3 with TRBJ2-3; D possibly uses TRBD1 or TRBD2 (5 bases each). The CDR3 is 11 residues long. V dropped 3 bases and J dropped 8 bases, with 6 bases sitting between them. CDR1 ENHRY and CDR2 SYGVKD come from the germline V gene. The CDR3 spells CAISDGGTQYF. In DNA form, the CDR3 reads TGTGCCATCAGTGATGGGGGTACGCAGTATTTT.

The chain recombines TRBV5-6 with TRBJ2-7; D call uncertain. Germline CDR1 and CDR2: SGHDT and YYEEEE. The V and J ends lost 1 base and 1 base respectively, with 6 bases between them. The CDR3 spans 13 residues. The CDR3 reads CASSLTPSYEQYF. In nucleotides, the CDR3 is TGTGCCAGCAGCTTGACACCGTCCTACGAGCAGTACTTC. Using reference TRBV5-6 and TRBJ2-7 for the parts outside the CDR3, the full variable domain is DAGVTQSPTHLIKTRGQQVTLRCSPKSGHDTVSWYQQALGQGPQFIFQYYEEEERQRGNFPDRFSGHQFPNYSSELNVNALLLGDSALYLCASSLTPSYEQYFGPGTRLTVT.

CDR3 bases: TGTGCCAGCAGGAGCTCGACGGATACGCAGTATTTT. It encodes CASRSSTDTQYF. This chain connects TRBV27 to TRBJ2-3; D gene uncertain. The germline V gene has CDR1 MNHEY and CDR2 SMNVEV (reference sequence). This CDR3 is built from 12 residues. The germline V and J ends were trimmed by 6 bases and 6 bases, with 10 bases remaining between them.

This CDR3 is CASTPPGPLVPTSKGYTF. The CDR3 coding sequence is TGTGCCAGTACCCCCCCGGGGCCCCTCGTACCTACCTCTAAAGGCTACACCTTC. This chain joins TRBV19 and TRBJ1-2, with D perhaps TRBD1 (5 bases). The CDR3 runs 18 residues. The V gene's germline CDR1 is LNHDA and CDR2 SQIVND (reference sequence). Trimming took off 7 bases at V and 8 bases at J, with 32 bases between the two ends.

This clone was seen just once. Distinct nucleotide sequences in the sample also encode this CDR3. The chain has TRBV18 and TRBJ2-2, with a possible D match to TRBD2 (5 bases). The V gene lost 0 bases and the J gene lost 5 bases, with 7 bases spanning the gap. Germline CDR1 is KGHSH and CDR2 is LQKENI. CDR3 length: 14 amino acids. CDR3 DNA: TGTGCCAGCTCACCACCTAGCGTAACCGGGGAGCTGTTTTTT. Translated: CASSPPSVTGELFF.

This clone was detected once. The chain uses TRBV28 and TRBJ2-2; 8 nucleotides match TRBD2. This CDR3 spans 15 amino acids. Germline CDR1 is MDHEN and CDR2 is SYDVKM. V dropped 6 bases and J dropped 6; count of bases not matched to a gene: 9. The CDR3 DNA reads TGTGCCAGCAGCCCACCCGGGGGACTAGCCGGGGAGCTGTTTTTT. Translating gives CASSPPGGLAGELFF.

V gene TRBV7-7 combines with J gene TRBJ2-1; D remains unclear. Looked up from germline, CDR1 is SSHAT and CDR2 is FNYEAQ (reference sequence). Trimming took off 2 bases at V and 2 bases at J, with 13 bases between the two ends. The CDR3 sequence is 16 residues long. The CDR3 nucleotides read TGTGCCAGCAGCTTATTAGAAGCGAGCCCCTACAATGAGCAGTTCTTC. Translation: CASSLLEASPYNEQFF.

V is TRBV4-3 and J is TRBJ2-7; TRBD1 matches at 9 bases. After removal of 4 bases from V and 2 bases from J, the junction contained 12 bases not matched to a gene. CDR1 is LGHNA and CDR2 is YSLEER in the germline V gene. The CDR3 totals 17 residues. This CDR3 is CASSRYSGQGGTYEQYF. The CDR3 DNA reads TGCGCCAGCAGCCGATACTCGGGACAGGGTGGAACCTACGAGCAGTACTTC.

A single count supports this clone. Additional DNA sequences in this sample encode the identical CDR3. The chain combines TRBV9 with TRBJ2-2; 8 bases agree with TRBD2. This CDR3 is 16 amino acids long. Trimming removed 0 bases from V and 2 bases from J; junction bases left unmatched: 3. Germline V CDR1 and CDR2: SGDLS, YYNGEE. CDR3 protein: CASSVGTSGNTGELFF. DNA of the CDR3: TGTGCCAGCAGCGTAGGCACTAGCGGAAACACCGGGGAGCTGTTTTTT.

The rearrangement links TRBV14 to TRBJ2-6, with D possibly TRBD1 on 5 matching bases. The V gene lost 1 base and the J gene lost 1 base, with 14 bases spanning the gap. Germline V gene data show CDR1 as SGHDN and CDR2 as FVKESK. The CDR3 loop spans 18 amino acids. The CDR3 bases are TGTGCCAGCAGCCAAGGGTGGGGCTTTATTTCTGGGGCCAACGTCCTGACTTTC. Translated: CASSQGWGFISGANVLTF.

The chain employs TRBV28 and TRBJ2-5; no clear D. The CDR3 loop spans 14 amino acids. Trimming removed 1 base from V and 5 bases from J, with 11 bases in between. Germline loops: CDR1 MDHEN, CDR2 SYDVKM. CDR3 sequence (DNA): TGTGCCAGCAGTTTATTTCAAAGCAGGGAGACCCAGTACTTC. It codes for CASSLFQSRETQYF.